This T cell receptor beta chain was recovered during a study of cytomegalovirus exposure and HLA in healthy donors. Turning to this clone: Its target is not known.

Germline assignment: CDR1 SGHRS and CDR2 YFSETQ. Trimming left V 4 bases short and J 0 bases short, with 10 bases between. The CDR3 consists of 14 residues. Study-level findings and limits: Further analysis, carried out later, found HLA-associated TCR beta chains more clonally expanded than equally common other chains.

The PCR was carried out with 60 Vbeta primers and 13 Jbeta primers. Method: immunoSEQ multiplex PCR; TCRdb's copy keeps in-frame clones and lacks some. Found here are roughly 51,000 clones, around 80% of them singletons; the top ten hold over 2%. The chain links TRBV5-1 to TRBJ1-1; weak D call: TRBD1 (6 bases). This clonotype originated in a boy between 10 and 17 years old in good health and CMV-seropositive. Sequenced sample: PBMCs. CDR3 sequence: CASSVDRLNTEAFF. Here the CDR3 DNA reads TGCGCCAGCAGCGTGGACAGACTGAACACTGAAGCTTTCTTT.